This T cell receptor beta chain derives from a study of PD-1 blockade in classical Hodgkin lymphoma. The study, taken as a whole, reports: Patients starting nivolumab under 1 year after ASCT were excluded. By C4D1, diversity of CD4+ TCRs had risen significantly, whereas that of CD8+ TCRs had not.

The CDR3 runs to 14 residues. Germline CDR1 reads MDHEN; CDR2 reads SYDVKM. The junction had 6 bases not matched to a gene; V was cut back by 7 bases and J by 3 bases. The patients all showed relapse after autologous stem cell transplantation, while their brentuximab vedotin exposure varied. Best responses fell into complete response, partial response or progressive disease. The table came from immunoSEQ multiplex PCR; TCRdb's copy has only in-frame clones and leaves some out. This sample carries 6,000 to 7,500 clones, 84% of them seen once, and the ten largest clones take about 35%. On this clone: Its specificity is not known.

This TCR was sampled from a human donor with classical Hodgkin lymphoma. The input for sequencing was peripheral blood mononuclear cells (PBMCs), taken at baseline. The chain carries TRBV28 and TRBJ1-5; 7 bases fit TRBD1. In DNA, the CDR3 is TGTGCCAGCACTCGAAGGGGGCACAATCAGCCCCAGCATTTT. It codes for CASTRRGHNQPQHF.